These 8 T cell receptor beta chains share one sample of origin, sequenced in a study of blood T cell repertoires in COVID-19 (dated by TCRdb to about 2020). Libraries were prepared through the immunoSEQ multiplex PCR assay. TCRdb re-hosts the immuneACCESS table, in-frame sequences only. Its copies lack some clones; in the studies checked, an unresolved V gene accounts for under half of them, and the cause for the rest is not known. Across this sample there are roughly 190,000 clones, with around nine tenths seen only once. Together, the top ten hold 3% to 4% of the sample. Material: peripheral blood. These TCRs come from a man aged 65 to 79 with acute or convalescent COVID-19.

The chain uses TRBV5-1 and TRBJ2-1, with 12 positions matching TRBD2. The CDR3 extends over 16 amino acids. Per germline, CDR1 SGHRS and CDR2 YFSETQ. V lost 0 bases to trimming and J lost 7 bases; unmatched junction nucleotides: 5. CDR3 amino acids: CASSLAGTSGLNEQFF. The DNA of the CDR3 is TGCGCCAGCAGCTTGGCCGGGACTAGCGGGTTAAATGAGCAGTTCTTC. The complete variable domain, with remaining parts taken from reference TRBV5-1 and TRBJ2-1, reads KAGVTQTPRYLIKTRGQQVTLSCSPISGHRSVSWYQQTPGQGLQFLFEYFSETQRNKGNFPGRFSGRQFSNSRSEMNVSTLELGDSALYLCASSLAGTSGLNEQFFGPGTRLTVL.

V is TRBV23-1 and J is TRBJ2-4; TRBD1 aligns across 8 bases. TRBV23-1 is given ORF status, its function remaining uncertain. With 2 bases clipped from V and 0 bases from J, the junction kept 6 bases outside the gene matches. The length of the CDR3 is 17 residues. The CDR3 DNA sequence: TGCGCCAGCAGTCAAGTGGACAGGGCCCTAGCCAAAAACATTCAGTACTTC. It codes for CASSQVDRALAKNIQYF.

V usage is TRBV27 and J usage is TRBJ1-1; 10 bases agree with TRBD1. This CDR3 has 17 amino acids. J gave up 0 bases and V 4 bases, and 8 bases lay outside the gene matches. From germline, CDR1 is MNHEY and CDR2 SMNVEV (reference sequence). The CDR3 bases are TGTGCCAGCAGTTCGCCCCGGGACAGGGGCCTGAACACTGAAGCTTTCTTT. Translation gives CASSSPRDRGLNTEAFF.

The chain links TRBV6-4 to TRBJ2-3, with 10 bases aligning to TRBD2. Looked up from germline, CDR1 is MRHNA and CDR2 is SNTAGT. The V gene end was trimmed by 3 bases and the J gene end by 6 bases; junction bases not matched to a gene: 3. The CDR3 runs to 14 residues. Here the CDR3 reads CASSEGLAPDTQYF. The CDR3 DNA sequence: TGTGCCAGCAGTGAGGGACTAGCGCCGGATACGCAGTATTTT.

V and J are TRBV11-2 and TRBJ2-7; 7 positions agree with TRBD1. Germline CDR1 SGHAT, CDR2 FQNNGV. J lost 6 bases, V lost 5 bases, and 13 bases had no gene match. This CDR3 comprises 15 residues. CDR3 in amino acids: CASSPGALGGPEQYF. CDR3 bases: TGTGCCAGCAGCCCAGGGGCCCTAGGGGGCCCCGAGCAGTACTTC.

Comments on this clone: This CDR3 fails to terminate in the conserved phenylalanine or tryptophan, so it likely reflects a read error. It is unclear where the CDR3 begins or ends on the DNA, so no DNA is shown, and the CDR3 is as TCRdb lists it. The gene calls are TRBV5-1 and TRBJ2-3; the DNA was not used to check the table's D call, TRBD2. The CDR3 totals 8 residues, both ends included. CDR1 and CDR2 (germline): SGHRS, YFSETQ. The CDR3 protein is CASSLAAA.

This clone has only one observation. This chain connects TRBV28 to TRBJ2-1, with 11 bases identical to TRBD2. The junction had 5 bases not matched to a gene; V was cut back by 6 bases and J by 1 base. This CDR3 region has 16 residues. The germline CDR1 and CDR2 sequences are MDHEN and SYDVKM. The CDR3 sequence is CASSTSSGGSYNEQFF. DNA of the CDR3: TGTGCCAGCAGCACATCTAGCGGGGGGTCCTACAATGAGCAGTTCTTC.

The rearrangement links TRBV6-5 to TRBJ2-3; possibly TRBD2 for D (6 bases). V was pared by 5 bases and J by 2 bases, with 11 bases between. This CDR3 has 14 amino acids. CDR1 is MNHEY and CDR2 is SVGAGI in the germline V gene. In DNA form, the CDR3 reads TGTGCCAGCAGTCGGGGGTTCTACACAGATACGCAGTATTTT. Amino acids: CASSRGFYTDTQYF.